The next 25 T cell receptor beta chains were all read from a single sample in a study of cytomegalovirus exposure and HLA in healthy donors. PCR amplification relied on 60 Vbeta primers (plus 13 Jbeta primers). Measured with immunoSEQ multiplex PCR; TCRdb has only the in-frame clones, and not every one. Of under 200,000 clones in the sample, roughly 85% were seen once. Sequenced input: PBMCs. The receptors stem from a male donor in good health and CMV-seropositive.

The chain recombines TRBV30 with TRBJ2-7; TRBD1 aligns across 7 bases. Germline assignment: CDR1 GTSNPN and CDR2 SVGIG (reference sequence). This CDR3 has 14 residues. V was clipped by 1 base and J by 3 bases; unmatched bases: 6. The CDR3 DNA follows: TGTGCCTGGAGTGCCGGGACAGAGGTCTACGAGCAGTACTTC. It yields the protein CAWSAGTEVYEQYF.

The J gene is TRBJ2-5, the V gene TRBV5-1, with 7 positions matching TRBD1. J was trimmed by 2 bases and V by 4 bases; bases with no gene match: 8. From germline, CDR1 is SGHRS and CDR2 YFSETQ. The CDR3 length is 15 residues. CDR3 in amino acids: CASSLRTGGQETQYF. CDR3 in DNA: TGCGCCAGCAGCCTGAGGACAGGAGGACAAGAGACCCAGTACTTC.

This clone was observed once. The CDR3 loop is CASRGQGSWQYF. CDR3 in DNA: TGTGCCAGCAGGGGACAGGGCAGCTGGCAGTACTTC. V usage is TRBV6-1 and J usage is TRBJ2-7, with TRBD1 matching 9 bases. Germline V lookup: CDR1 MNHNS, CDR2 SASEGT. This CDR3 region has 12 residues. V lost 6 bases to trimming and J lost 9 bases; unmatched junction nucleotides: 6.

This clone was counted a single time. The chain links TRBV2 to TRBJ1-1; a weak D match, TRBD1 (6 bases). There are 12 residues in the CDR3. CDR1 is SNHLY and CDR2 is FYNNEI in the germline V gene. Trimming left V 7 bases short and J 6 bases short, with 12 bases between. Here the CDR3 DNA reads TGTGCCAGCAACAGCAGGGGAGCTGAAGCTTTCTTT. Its protein is CASNSRGAEAFF.

This chain joins TRBV5-6 and TRBJ2-1, with D tentatively TRBD1 (6 bases). Trimming took 7 bases from V and 8 from J, leaving 13 bases between them. Looked up from germline, CDR1 is SGHDT and CDR2 is YYEEEE. This CDR3 contains 12 residues. CDR3 region: CASRQGFDEQFF. DNA for the CDR3: TGTGCCAGCCGCCAGGGGTTCGATGAGCAGTTCTTC. The whole variable domain, filled in from reference TRBV5-6 and TRBJ2-1, reads DAGVTQSPTHLIKTRGQQVTLRCSPKSGHDTVSWYQQALGQGPQFIFQYYEEEERQRGNFPDRFSGHQFPNYSSELNVNALLLGDSALYLCASRQGFDEQFFGPGTRLTVL.

The chain carries TRBV19 and TRBJ2-2; 11 bases fit TRBD2. V lost 5 bases, J lost 4 bases, and 3 bases stayed unmatched. The length of the CDR3 is 15 residues. Germline-derived CDR1 and CDR2 are LNHDA and SQIVND (reference sequence). CDR3 residues: CASSSLAGGTGELFF. In nucleotides, the CDR3 is TGTGCCAGTAGTTCGCTAGCGGGGGGCACCGGGGAGCTGTTTTTT.

CDR3 loop: CASSLSAITGELFF. DNA of the CDR3: TGTGCCAGCAGTTTGAGCGCTATAACCGGGGAGCTGTTTTTT. The chain has TRBV27 and TRBJ2-2; D not resolved. Looked up from germline, CDR1 is MNHEY and CDR2 is SMNVEV (reference sequence). The V gene lost 3 bases and the J gene lost 5 bases, with 10 bases spanning the gap. The CDR3 sequence is 14 residues long.

The rearrangement joins TRBV28 to TRBJ2-7; a possible D gene is TRBD2 (6 bases). The CDR3 length is 15 residues. V lost 2 bases to trimming and J lost 2 bases, with 13 bases between them. CDR1 and CDR2 from the germline V gene are MDHEN and SYDVKM. The CDR3 region is CASSLMGGATYEQYF. Here the CDR3 DNA reads TGTGCCAGCAGTTTAATGGGGGGTGCGACCTACGAGCAGTACTTC.

V and J are TRBV28 and TRBJ1-2; 9 nucleotides match TRBD1. This CDR3 is built from 15 residues. The germline V gene has CDR1 MDHEN and CDR2 SYDVKM. Germline trimming cut 4 bases from V and 6 bases from J; bases unmatched to any gene: 9. CDR3 residues: CASSSPGQGGHGYTF. CDR3 bases: TGTGCCAGCAGTTCACCGGGACAGGGAGGCCATGGCTACACCTTC.

CDR3 residues: CAGINFTMNTEAFF. As DNA, the CDR3 is TGTGCCGGCATAAACTTTACCATGAACACTGAAGCTTTCTTT. The J gene is TRBJ1-1, the V gene TRBV27; D is unresolved. CDR3 length: 14 amino acids. Germline values: CDR1 MNHEY, CDR2 SMNVEV (reference sequence). V lost 11 bases and J lost 0, with 16 bases in between.

V gene TRBV7-2 combines with J gene TRBJ2-1; possible D gene TRBD2, 6 bases. CDR1 is SGHTA and CDR2 is FQGNSA in the germline V gene. CDR3 length: 16 residues. V was trimmed by 5 bases and J by 5 bases, leaving 19 bases between them. The CDR3 DNA is TGTGCCAGCAGCCCCAGTAGCGGTTTGGGAGACAATGAGCAGTTCTTC. Its protein is CASSPSSGLGDNEQFF. The variable domain in full, completed from reference TRBV7-2 and TRBJ2-1, reads GAGVSQSPSNKVTEKGKDVELRCDPISGHTALYWYRQSLGQGLEFLIYFQGNSAPDKSGLPSDRFSAERTGGSVSTLTIQRTQQEDSAVYLCASSPSSGLGDNEQFFGPGTRLTVL.

In regard to this clone: An end of the junction does not agree with germline; a read error may underlie this. The chain carries TRBV27 and TRBJ2-7; 8 bases are a match to TRBD1. CDR3 length: 13 amino acids. Germline CDR1 reads MNHEY; CDR2 reads SMNVEV (reference sequence). Written as DNA, the CDR3 is TGTGCCAGCACCCTCAGTTCCGGACAGGGAATGAACTTC. Translated: CASTLSSGQGMNF.

The V and J genes are TRBV28 and TRBJ1-2; possible D gene TRBD1, 5 bases. Trimming pared 6 bases from V and 8 bases from J, leaving 19 bases between. Germline V CDR1 and CDR2: MDHEN, SYDVKM. The CDR3 length is 14 residues. The CDR3 sequence: CASRLDRLGSGYTF. In DNA form, the CDR3 reads TGTGCCAGCAGACTCGACAGATTGGGCTCGGGCTACACCTTC.

Of note for this clone: Other DNA sequences in this sample translate to the same CDR3. The rearrangement links TRBV28 to TRBJ1-2; 7 nucleotides agree with TRBD1. CDR1 and CDR2 (germline): MDHEN, SYDVKM. The V gene end was trimmed by 2 bases and the J gene end by 4 bases; junction bases not matched to a gene: 1. The CDR3 length is 13 residues. CDR3 coding DNA: TGTGCCAGCAGTTTAGGACAGGTCTATGGCTACACCTTC. This encodes CASSLGQVYGYTF.

The chain combines TRBV11-2 with TRBJ1-1; 8 positions agree with TRBD1. The germline CDR1 and CDR2 sequences are SGHAT and FQNNGV. The CDR3 is made up of 14 amino acids. V lost 7 bases, J lost 6 bases, and 10 bases stayed unmatched. CDR3 sequence reads: CASTPTGGRAEAFF. CDR3 in DNA: TGTGCCAGCACCCCAACAGGGGGGCGGGCTGAAGCTTTCTTT.

V and J are TRBV9 and TRBJ1-2; TRBD1 might be the D (6 bases). V gave up 6 bases and J gave up 6 bases, with 18 bases separating them. Germline CDR1 reads SGDLS; CDR2 reads YYNGEE. The CDR3 loop spans 14 amino acids. The CDR3 loop reads CASTPGGTKDGYTF. The CDR3 nucleotides read TGTGCCAGCACCCCGGGGGGCACCAAGGATGGCTACACCTTC.

J is TRBJ1-1 and V is TRBV19; unclear D gene. Germline V gene data show CDR1 as LNHDA and CDR2 as SQIVND (reference sequence). The CDR3 runs to 11 residues. With 6 bases removed from V and 4 bases from J, the gap between germline ends came to 6 bases. CDR3 residues: CASSQSTEAFF. The CDR3 bases are TGTGCCAGTAGCCAGTCCACTGAAGCTTTCTTT.

The DNA of the CDR3 is TGTGCCAGCAGTTACTCTTCGGACAGGGAGCAGTTCTTC. Translation gives CASSYSSDREQFF. This rearrangement joins TRBV6-5 to TRBJ2-1, with 7 bases that match TRBD1. Germline V gene data show CDR1 as MNHEY and CDR2 as SVGAGI. The CDR3 is made up of 13 amino acids. V gave up 0 bases and J gave up 10 bases; unmatched junction bases: 3.

CDR3 loop: CASSPDRDSPLHF. The DNA for the CDR3 is TGTGCCAGCTCACCCGACAGGGATTCACCCCTCCACTTT. The V gene is TRBV18, the J gene TRBJ1-6; 7 nucleotides line up with TRBD1. With V trimmed by 3 bases and J by 8 bases, 1 base remained unmatched. The CDR3 is 13 residues long. Germline CDR1 reads KGHSH; CDR2 reads LQKENI.

The genes are TRBV7-2 and TRBJ1-2, with D hard to call. CDR1 is SGHTA and CDR2 is FQGNSA in the germline V gene. Trimming left V 5 bases short and J 0 bases short, with 22 bases between. The CDR3 has 18 amino acids. The CDR3 sequence is CASSRNPTTAVANYGYTF. CDR3 nucleotide sequence: TGTGCCAGCAGCCGGAACCCTACCACGGCGGTTGCTAACTATGGCTACACCTTC.

The J gene is TRBJ2-1, the V gene TRBV28; 9 bases map to TRBD2. The CDR3 spans 15 residues. The V gene end was trimmed by 6 bases and the J gene end by 6 bases; junction bases not matched to a gene: 9. Germline CDR1 MDHEN, CDR2 SYDVKM. As DNA, the CDR3 is TGTGCCAGCAGCCCCGAGGGTAGCGGGAGCAATGAGCAGTTCTTC. Translated, it gives CASSPEGSGSNEQFF.

The chain employs TRBV11-2 and TRBJ1-5, with D possibly matching TRBD1 (5 bases). The CDR3 length is 15 residues. V lost 1 base and J lost 4, with 11 bases in between. Per the germline V gene, CDR1 is SGHAT and CDR2 is FQNNGV. Here the CDR3 reads CASSLGAQANQPQHF. CDR3 in DNA: TGTGCCAGCAGCTTAGGAGCACAGGCGAATCAGCCCCAGCATTTT. The full variable domain, in which reference TRBV11-2 and TRBJ1-5 provide the parts outside the CDR3, is EAGVAQSPRYKIIEKRQSVAFWCNPISGHATLYWYQQILGQGPKLLIQFQNNGVVDDSQLPKDRFSAERLKGVDSTLKIQPAKLEDSAVYLCASSLGAQANQPQHFGDGTRLSIL.

The chain recombines TRBV28 with TRBJ1-2, with D perhaps TRBD1 (6 bases). The length of the CDR3 is 14 residues. Per germline, CDR1 MDHEN and CDR2 SYDVKM. The germline V and J ends were trimmed by 5 bases and 7 bases, with 17 bases remaining between them. Here the CDR3 reads CASSPDGGAIGYTF. For the CDR3, the DNA is TGTGCCAGCAGTCCCGACGGGGGGGCTATTGGCTACACCTTC.

The chain couples TRBV6-5 to TRBJ1-3, with 7 bases lining up with TRBD1. Trimming at V came to 4 bases and at J to 4 bases, leaving 7 bases not matched to a gene. CDR1 MNHEY and CDR2 SVGAGI come from the germline V gene. The CDR3 extends over 15 amino acids. CDR3 DNA: TGTGCCAGCAGTTCCACCGGGACAGCCGGAAACACCATATATTTT. This sequence encodes CASSSTGTAGNTIYF.

V is TRBV4-3 and J is TRBJ2-5; 8 bases align to TRBD1. This CDR3 has 16 residues. Germline assignment: CDR1 LGHNA and CDR2 YSLEER. With V trimmed by 1 base and J by 5 bases, 9 bases remained unmatched. In DNA form, the CDR3 reads TGCGCCAGCAGCCAAGGACTACAGGGGGTAGGTGAGACCCAGTACTTC. Translation: CASSQGLQGVGETQYF.